These T cell receptor beta chains were read from a single sample in a study of somatic mutations in cytotoxic T cells in rheumatoid arthritis. Measured with immunoSEQ multiplex PCR; TCRdb has only the in-frame clones, and not every one. The data contain 25,000 to 30,000 clones, about 81% of them seen just once; the ten biggest clones take up over 5%. Sequenced material: CD8+ T cells sorted from blood. Receptors were obtained from a man in his fifties in good health. Each CDR3 is given with its conserved first and last residue. D genes are given only for firm matches. Clone size is given for some rows only: seen once, a few or many times, or a class if the clone is expanded.

j_call d_call clone_size v_call cdr3_nt cdr3_aa
TRBJ1-5 . . TRBV10-1 TGCGCCAGTGGGAAGGAGGGGGAGGGGGATCAGCCCCAGCATTTT CASGKEGEGDQPQHF
TRBJ1-1 TRBD1 few TRBV7-9 TGTGCCAGCAGCTTAGGCGACAGGGGGTTTTATAGCACTGAAGCTTTCTTT CASSLGDRGFYSTEAFF
TRBJ2-1 TRBD2 . TRBV4-1 TGCGCCAGCAGCCAGGGGACTAGAGACAATGAGCAGTTCTTC CASSQGTRDNEQFF
TRBJ1-2 TRBD1 . TRBV7-9 TGTGCCAGCAGCTCCTCAGGGGGTGACGGCTACACCTTC CASSSSGGDGYTF
TRBJ2-1 . . TRBV6-6 TGTGCCAGCAGTTACCCGGACAGATACAATGAGCAGTTCTTC CASSYPDRYNEQFF
TRBJ2-1 TRBD2 . TRBV14 TGTGCCAGCAGCGAGCCGGGACTAGCGTTTGAGCAGTTCTTC CASSEPGLAFEQFF
TRBJ1-1 . . TRBV5-6 TGTGCCAGCAGCTTACTGGAGAGGGCGGGCACTGAAGCTTTCTTT CASSLLERAGTEAFF
TRBJ2-1 TRBD2 . TRBV13 TGTGCCAGCAGCGAACTAGCGACGGACCGTCATAAGCAGTTCTTC CASSELATDRHKQFF
TRBJ1-1 TRBD1 . TRBV6-5 TGTGCCAGCAGAAGACAGGGGGCAAACACTGAAGCTTTCTTT CASRRQGANTEAFF
TRBJ1-5 . . TRBV5-5 TGTGCCAGCAGTTTAACAGACAGGTTTGGTCAGCCCCAGCATTTT CASSLTDRFGQPQHF
TRBJ2-1 . . TRBV7-9 TGTGCCAGCAGCTTAGGCGCAGCCAGCTCCTACAATGAGCAGTTCTTC CASSLGAASSYNEQFF
TRBJ2-7 . . TRBV19 TGTGCCAGTAGTATAGGTACCGAGACCGTATACGAGCAGTACTTC CASSIGTETVYEQYF
TRBJ1-1 . few TRBV25-1 TGTGCCTCTACATTAGGGGTGAACACTGAAGCTTTCTTT CASTLGVNTEAFF
TRBJ2-1 . once TRBV7-9 TGTGCCAGCAGCTCCCCCGATTTAAGCTCCTACAATGAGCAGTTCTTC CASSSPDLSSYNEQFF
TRBJ2-7 . . TRBV6-1 TGTGCCAGCAGTGAATTTTCGAGCTCCTACGAGCAGTACTTC CASSEFSSSYEQYF
TRBJ2-7 . . TRBV30 TGTGCCTGGAGTGTACGTTATAGGGACGTCCGCTCCTACGAGCAGTACTTC CAWSVRYRDVRSYEQYF
TRBJ2-7 TRBD1 few TRBV7-9 TGTGCCAGCGCGGGACAGGGCCCCTACGAGCAGTACTTC CASAGQGPYEQYF
TRBJ1-2 . few TRBV1 TGCACCAGCAGCCAAGAGAGGGCCGGCTACACCTTC CTSSQERAGYTF
TRBJ2-2 . . TRBV7-9 TGTGCCAGCAGCTTAAGGGGGTCCTACCCGAACACCGGGGAGCTGTTTTTT CASSLRGSYPNTGELFF
TRBJ1-1 . . TRBV6-6 TGTGCCAGCAGTTCCTACTCGGCAGCTCCCATGGGGGCTTTCTTT CASSSYSAAPMGAFF
TRBJ2-1 . . TRBV7-9 TGTGCCAGCAGCCCCCCCTTACGTGGGAGATCGGGTTTCGATGAGCAGTTCTTC CASSPPLRGRSGFDEQFF
TRBJ2-5 TRBD1 . TRBV28 TGTGCCAGCAGTACCGGGACAGGGGGCGTGAGGGAGACCCAGTACTTC CASSTGTGGVRETQYF
TRBJ2-1 TRBD2 . TRBV7-8 TGTGCCAGCAGCTTTGGACTAGCGGGGGCGAGCTCCTACAATGAGCAGTTCTTC CASSFGLAGASSYNEQFF
TRBJ2-3 . . TRBV9 TGTGCCAGCAGCATCCGGGATGGCATTATAGATACGCAGTATTTT CASSIRDGIIDTQYF
TRBJ2-7 . . TRBV1 TGCACCAGCAGCCAAGACCCCCGACTAGCGGGAGTACACGAGCAGTACTTC CTSSQDPRLAGVHEQYF
TRBJ2-7 . few TRBV15 TGTGCCACCAGCAGAGGGGGACCGATCTACGAGCAGTACTTC CATSRGGPIYEQYF
TRBJ2-7 . . TRBV6-5 TGTGCCAGCACCGGGGGCAACTCCTACGAGCAGTACTTC CASTGGNSYEQYF
TRBJ2-2 . . TRBV13 TGTGCCAGCAGCTTAAGAGGGAGGAACACCGGGGAGCTGTTTTTT CASSLRGRNTGELFF
TRBJ2-1 TRBD2 . TRBV6-1 TGTGCCAGCAGTAAAGGACTAGCGGGGGATTATATTAGCTCCTACAATGAGCAGTTCTTC CASSKGLAGDYISSYNEQFF
TRBJ2-3 . . TRBV28 TGTGCCAGCAGGCTCACCCCGCCCCTGAACCCACAAGATACGCAGTATTTT CASRLTPPLNPQDTQYF
TRBJ2-6 TRBD2 . TRBV5-5 TGTGCCAGCACCCTGGGGCTAGCGGGATCGTCTGGGGCCAACGTCCTGACTTTC CASTLGLAGSSGANVLTF
TRBJ2-2 . . TRBV11-3 TGTGCCAGCAGCTTAGAAGTGTCCGGGGAGCTGTTTTTT CASSLEVSGELFF
TRBJ2-1 TRBD2 . TRBV19 TGTGCCAGTAGTACAAAAGCGGGAGCGGGGAATGAGCAGTTCTTC CASSTKAGAGNEQFF
TRBJ1-1 . . TRBV10-3 TGTGCCATCCAAGATCAGGTCAGATATAACGAAGCTTTCTTT CAIQDQVRYNEAFF
TRBJ2-7 . . TRBV6-1 TGTGCCAGCAGTGAGCGGGACAGCGACCGCTACGAGCAGTACTTC CASSERDSDRYEQYF
TRBJ1-2 . . TRBV6-5 TGTGCCAGCAGTTATACGACAGATTCTAACTATGGCTACACCTTC CASSYTTDSNYGYTF
TRBJ2-5 TRBD2 . TRBV5-4 TGTGCCAGCAGCTTGGCTAGCGGGAGGGATAGGGAGCAGTACTTC CASSLASGRDREQYF